This T cell receptor (delta chain) was identified during a study of γδ T cells in repeated Plasmodium falciparum infection. Bulk repertoires came from Vgamma9/Vdelta2+ or Vdelta2-negative gammadelta T cells flow-sorted from PBMC. This CDR3 is 21 amino acids long. Germline CDR1 and CDR2: TSWWSYY and QGS. The germline V and J ends were trimmed by 6 bases and 0 bases, with 32 bases remaining between them. TCRdb reran clone calling via CATT on the multiplex PCR reads. The repertoire holds about 48,000 delta-chain clones, with about 1.5% as singletons. This clone was detected many times. Sequenced sample: gamma-delta T cells from blood. This clonotype was obtained from a pool of human donors (malaria-infected and uninfected, not separated). The chain combines TRDV1 with TRDJ1, with D tentatively TRDD3 (6 bases). Here the CDR3 reads CALGYPCCSFGGPEYTDKLIF. The CDR3 nucleotides are TGTGCTCTTGGCTACCCCTGTTGCTCCTTTGGGGGCCCCGAGTACACCGATAAACTCATCTTT.